In its sample, the clone carrying this T cell receptor (beta chain) was seen a few times. The sample comes from a study of T-cell reconstitution after alpha-beta-depleted transplantation in children. Unique molecular identifiers featured in how the TCRbeta library was prepared. TCRdb itself ran the PCR reads through MiXCR, one entry per CDR3 protein. The sample yields 330,000 or so distinct CDR3 sequences, around 10% seen once. This CDR3 has 13 residues. The germline gives CDR1 MNHNS, CDR2 SASEGT. V shed 4 bases and J shed 5 bases, with 10 bases lying between them. The sequences come from PBMCs from the stem cell graft donor, collected from the stem cell graft. The clonotype originates from a human donor who donated a stem cell graft to a child with acute lymphoblastic leukemia. The V call is TRBV6-1, the J call TRBJ2-3; D might be TRBD2 (5 bases). CDR3 loop: CASSVDRGDTQYF. Here the CDR3 DNA reads TGTGCCAGCAGTGTGGACCGGGGAGATACGCAGTATTTT.